The T cell receptor beta chain under discussion was sequenced for a study of identical twins. Unique molecular identifiers were in the cDNA, with template-switch universal primer binding. MiXCR, applied by TCRdb to the 5' RACE reads, yields one record per CDR3 protein. The repertoire consists of just under 550,000 distinct CDR3 sequences, with around 15% occurring once and the leading ten covering about 0.4%. Per the germline V gene, CDR1 is SNHLY and CDR2 is FYNNEI. This CDR3 contains 12 residues. V lost 8 bases, J lost 4 bases, and 10 bases lay in between. This clonotype has only a few counts. Its antigen is not identified. Study conclusions and caveats: Insertions ran lower in abundant cord blood beta clonotypes, though not in memory repertoires. Out-of-frame beta chain sequences displayed weaker excess sharing between twins.

These data were also reused for a study on yellow fever vaccine responses in identical twins. From that second work: Reportedly, twins' vaccine T cell responses looked partly convergent and partly personalized.

The V and J genes are TRBV2 and TRBJ2-3; D remains unclear. This receptor was taken from a woman between 18 and 30 years old in good health. Input material: CD4+ T cells sorted from blood. The CDR3 coding sequence is TGTGCCAGCTGTCTACGGGCAGATACGCAGTATTTT. Protein sequence: CASCLRADTQYF.